This T cell receptor (beta chain) was recovered during a study of T-cell reconstitution after alpha-beta-depleted transplantation in children. For TCRbeta, the library was prepared with unique molecular identifiers. TCRdb analysed the PCR reads with MiXCR anew, one entry per CDR3 protein. This sample has 350,000 to 500,000 distinct CDR3 sequences, with 43% found just once. The CDR3 loop spans 14 amino acids. V was cut by 5 bases and J by 5 bases, with 14 bases left in between. Germline V CDR1 and CDR2: ENHRY, SYGVKD. Sequences were derived from PBMCs, sampled before TCRalphabeta/CD19-depleted stem cell transplant. This rearrangement joins TRBV10-3 to TRBJ2-3; D is perhaps TRBD2 (5 bases). The sequence was collected from a girl aged 2 to 9 with aplastic anemia, due to receive a stem cell transplant. The CDR3 DNA follows: TGTGCCATCAGTCGGCCAGGAGGCGTAGATACGCAGTATTTT. Protein: CAISRPGGVDTQYF.